This T cell receptor beta chain was profiled in a study of T cells in localized non-small cell lung cancer (TCRdb year 2020). Context from the whole study: Comparing tumors with uninvolved tumor-adjacent lungs, the study looked at the T cell repertoires of 200 to 250 patients with early-stage NSCLC. All 240 or so NSCLC patients in the cohort were treatment-naive and had localized lung tumors that were resected. The mean age of the NSCLC patients was under 70 years, with 120 to 150 men and 100 to 110 women.

V is pared back by 5 bases and J by 4 bases, with 15 bases lying between the germline termini. CDR1 and CDR2, looked up from the germline V gene (reference sequence), are SGHKS and YYEKEE. The CDR3 holds 14 amino acids from the cysteine to the phenylalanine. This entry keeps only the CDR3 DNA: 42 bases, framed from base 1. Turning to this clone: The antigen this receptor binds is unknown. Per-base quality was not reported, and no clone a single base away is much larger than it.

At diagnosis, tumor, uninvolved tumor-adjacent lung and peripheral blood were collected and then preserved as a mix of FFPE and fresh-frozen material. For TCR repertoire profiling, blood samples were analyzed as peripheral blood mononuclear cells. TCR beta CDR3 regions were sequenced from DNA using the immunoSEQ Assay. Per the original workflow: To compute T cell density, TCR beta template counts were normalized to usable DNA, which was estimated by amplifying housekeeping genes. Richness was estimated with the preseqR package, extrapolating to 400,000 templates for PBMC samples and 120,000 templates for tissue samples. Clonality was calculated as one minus Pielou's evenness. Tissue-enriched TCRs were identified through differential abundance testing performed on productive amino-acid clonotypes, with a minimum total count of 5 and an alpha of 0.1. The Jaccard Index and the Morisita Overlap Index were used to measure repertoire overlap between compartments. GLIPH grouped TCR beta CDR3s together with public tetramer-defined viral CDR3s, and a viral motif had to include at least three viral sequences and show V-gene enrichment. As stored in TCRdb, this immuneACCESS dataset retains in-frame rearrangements with V and J assigned. A fraction of the clones does not appear; measured against another copy, unresolved V genes explain less than half of the discrepancy, and the remainder lacks a known reason. D and trimming come from the DNA, and the V and J calls and clone size come from that table. Counted in this sample were about 30,000 clones; about 89% of them appeared once. The ten most abundant clones make up 10% of the sample.

Findings and caveats that apply to the study as a whole: Because of the exploratory design, TCR variables were selected using unadjusted p-values without false-discovery rate correction. Higher T cell density in blood was associated with longer overall survival, whereas higher clonality in adjacent lung was associated with shorter survival. A median of 57 of the top 100 tumor clones turned up in the paired uninvolved adjacent lung, and some 27 of those clones also ranked among the top 100 of that same adjacent lung. Uninvolved tumor-adjacent lung showed the highest T cell clonality, higher than tumor, which suggests more focused antigenic responses in the uninvolved tumor-adjacent lung. Because multi-region tumor sequencing was not done, intratumor heterogeneity could not be ruled out.

The sequence came from a woman between 35 and 70 years old with stage I lung adenocarcinoma. This chain is built from TRBV5-5 and TRBJ1-2; possibly the D gene is TRBD1, per 6 matching bases. The sequencing used peripheral blood, collected before any cancer treatment. The nucleotides read TGTGCCAGCAGGTTAGGGGGTGGAAGCTATGGCTACACCTTC. Its translation is CASRLGGGSYGYTF.